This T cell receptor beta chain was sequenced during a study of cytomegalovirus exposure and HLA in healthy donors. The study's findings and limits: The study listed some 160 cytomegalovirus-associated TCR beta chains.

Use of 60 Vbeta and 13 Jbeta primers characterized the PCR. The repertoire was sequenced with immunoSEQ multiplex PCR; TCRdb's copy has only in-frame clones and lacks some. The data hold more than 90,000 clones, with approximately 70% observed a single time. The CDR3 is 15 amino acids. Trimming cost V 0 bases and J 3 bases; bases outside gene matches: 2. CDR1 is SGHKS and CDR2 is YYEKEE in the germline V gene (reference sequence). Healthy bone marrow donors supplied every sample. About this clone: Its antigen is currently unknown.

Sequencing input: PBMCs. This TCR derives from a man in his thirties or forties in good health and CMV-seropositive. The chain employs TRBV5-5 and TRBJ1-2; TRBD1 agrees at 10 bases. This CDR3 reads CASSLGQGAYYGYTF. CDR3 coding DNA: TGTGCCAGCAGCTTGGGACAGGGGGCCTACTATGGCTACACCTTC.